This TCR beta chain emerged from a study of control samples from healthy donors and cancer patients. Data came from immunoSEQ multiplex PCR; TCRdb stores just in-frame clones and leaves some out. The repertoire holds approximately 120,000 clones, with about 88% as singletons. Trimming left V 3 bases short and J 8 bases short, with 16 bases between. This CDR3 has 14 amino acids. The V gene's germline CDR1 is SGHAT and CDR2 FQNNGV. The chain has TRBV11-2 and TRBJ1-1, with D perhaps matching TRBD1 (6 bases). The sample was blood. The sequence came from a man younger than 35 in good health. The chain's CDR3 is CASSLNLAGHEAFF. CDR3 nucleotide sequence: TGTGCCAGCAGCTTGAATTTGGCGGGACACGAAGCTTTCTTT.